Reported below is one TCR beta chain. The data are from a study of blood T cell repertoires in COVID-19. In the original workflow: Nucleated cell counts were estimated from reference gene primer amplification. Sequenced by immunoSEQ multiplex PCR; TCRdb stores in-frame clones only, minus some. V and J calls plus clone size are reproduced from that table; the DNA served to infer D and trimming. The sample yields some 120,000 clones, under 95% seen once. J gave up 3 bases and V 2 bases, and 2 bases lay outside the gene matches. The CDR3 sequence is 14 residues long. Germline V gene sequence: CDR1 LNHDA, CDR2 SQIVND (reference sequence). While infection was still active, Seattle patients were enrolled and then followed longitudinally.

The V call is TRBV19, the J call TRBJ2-3; the match to TRBD1 covers 7 bases. Sequenced sample: peripheral blood. This TCR came from a man aged 60 to 69 with COVID-19, enrolled during active disease. In nucleotides, the CDR3 is TGTGCCAGTAGTATATGGGACAGAACAGATACGCAGTATTTT. Translated, it gives CASSIWDRTDTQYF.